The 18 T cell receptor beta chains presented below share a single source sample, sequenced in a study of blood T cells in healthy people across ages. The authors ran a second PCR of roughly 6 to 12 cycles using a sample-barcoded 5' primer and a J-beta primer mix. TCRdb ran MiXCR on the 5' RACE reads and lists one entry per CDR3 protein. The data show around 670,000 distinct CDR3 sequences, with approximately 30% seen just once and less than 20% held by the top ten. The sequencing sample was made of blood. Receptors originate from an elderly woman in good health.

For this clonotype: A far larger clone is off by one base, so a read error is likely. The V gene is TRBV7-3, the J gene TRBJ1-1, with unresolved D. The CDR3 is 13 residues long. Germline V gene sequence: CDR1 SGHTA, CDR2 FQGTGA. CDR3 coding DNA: TGTGCCTGCAGCTTAACCAGGAACACTGAAGCTTTCTTT. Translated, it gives CACSLTRNTEAFF.

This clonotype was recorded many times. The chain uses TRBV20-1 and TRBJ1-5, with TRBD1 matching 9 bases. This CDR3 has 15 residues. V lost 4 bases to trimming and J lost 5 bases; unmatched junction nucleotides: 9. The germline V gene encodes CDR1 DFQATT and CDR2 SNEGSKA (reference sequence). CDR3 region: CSATQGQGFHQPQHF. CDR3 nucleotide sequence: TGCAGTGCTACACAGGGACAGGGTTTTCATCAGCCCCAGCATTTT.

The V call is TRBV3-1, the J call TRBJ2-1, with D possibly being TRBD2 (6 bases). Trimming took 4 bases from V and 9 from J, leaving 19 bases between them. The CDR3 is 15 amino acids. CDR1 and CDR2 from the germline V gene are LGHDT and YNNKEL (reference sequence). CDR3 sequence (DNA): TGTGCCAGCAGCCCTCGTAGGGGAATGGGGGGTGAGCAGTTCTTC. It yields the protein CASSPRRGMGGEQFF.

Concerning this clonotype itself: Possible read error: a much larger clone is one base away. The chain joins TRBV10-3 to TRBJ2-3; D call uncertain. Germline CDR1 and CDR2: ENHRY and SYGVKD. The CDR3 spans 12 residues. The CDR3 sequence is CALRAAGDMQYF. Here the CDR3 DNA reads TGTGCCTTACGGGCAGCTGGAGATATGCAGTATTTT.

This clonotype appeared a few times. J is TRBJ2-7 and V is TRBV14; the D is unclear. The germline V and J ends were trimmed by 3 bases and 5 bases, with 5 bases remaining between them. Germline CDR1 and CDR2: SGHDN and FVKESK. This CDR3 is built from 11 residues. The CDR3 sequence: CASSHANEQYF. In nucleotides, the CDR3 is TGTGCCAGCAGCCATGCAAACGAGCAGTACTTC.

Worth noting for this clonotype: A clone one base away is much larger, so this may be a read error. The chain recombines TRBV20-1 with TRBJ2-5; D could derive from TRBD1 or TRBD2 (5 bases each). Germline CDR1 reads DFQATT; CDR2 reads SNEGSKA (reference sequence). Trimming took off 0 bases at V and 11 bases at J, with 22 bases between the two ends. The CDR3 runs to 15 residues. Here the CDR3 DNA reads TGCAGTGCTAGAGATGGCACTAGACAGAGCAATGAGCAGTACTTC. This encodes CSARDGTRQSNEQYF.

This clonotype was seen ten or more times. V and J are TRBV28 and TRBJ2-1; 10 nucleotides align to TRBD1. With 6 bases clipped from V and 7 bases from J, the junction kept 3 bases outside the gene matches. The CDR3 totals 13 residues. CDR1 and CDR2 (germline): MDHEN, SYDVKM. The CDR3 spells CASRTGGNNEQFF. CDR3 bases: TGTGCCAGCAGGACAGGGGGCAATAATGAGCAGTTCTTC.

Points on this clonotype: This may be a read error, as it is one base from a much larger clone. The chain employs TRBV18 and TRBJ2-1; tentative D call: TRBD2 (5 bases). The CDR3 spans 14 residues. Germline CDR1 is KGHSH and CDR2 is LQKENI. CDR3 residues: CASPPLEGYNEQFF. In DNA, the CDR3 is TGTGCCAGCCCACCACTTGAGGGTTACAATGAGCAGTTCTTC.

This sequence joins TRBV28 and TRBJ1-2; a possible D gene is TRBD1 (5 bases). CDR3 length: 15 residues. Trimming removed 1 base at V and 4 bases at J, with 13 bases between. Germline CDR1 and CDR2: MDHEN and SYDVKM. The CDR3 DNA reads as TGTGCCAGCAGTTTATCTCAGGGCGGGGGCTATGGCTACACCTTC. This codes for CASSLSQGGGYGYTF.

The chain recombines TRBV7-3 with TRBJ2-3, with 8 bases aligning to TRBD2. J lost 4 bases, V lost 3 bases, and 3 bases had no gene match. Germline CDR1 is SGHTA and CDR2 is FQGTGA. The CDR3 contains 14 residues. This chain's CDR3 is CASSFGTSADTQYF. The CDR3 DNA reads TGTGCCAGCAGCTTCGGGACTAGTGCAGATACGCAGTATTTT.

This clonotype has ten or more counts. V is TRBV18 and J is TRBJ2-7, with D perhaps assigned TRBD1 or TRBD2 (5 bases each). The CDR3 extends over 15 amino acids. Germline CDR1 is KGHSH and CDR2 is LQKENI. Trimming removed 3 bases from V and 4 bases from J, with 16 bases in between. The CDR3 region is CASSPPVRGTYEQYF. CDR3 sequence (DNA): TGTGCCAGCTCACCCCCAGTGAGGGGAACTTACGAGCAGTACTTC.

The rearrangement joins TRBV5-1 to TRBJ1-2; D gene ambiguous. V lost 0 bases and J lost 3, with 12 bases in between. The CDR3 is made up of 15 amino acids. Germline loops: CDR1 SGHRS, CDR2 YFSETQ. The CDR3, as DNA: TGCGCCAGCAGCTTGGGGGCAGAATCGGACTATGGCTACACCTTC. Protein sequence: CASSLGAESDYGYTF. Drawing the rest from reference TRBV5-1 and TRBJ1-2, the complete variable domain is KAGVTQTPRYLIKTRGQQVTLSCSPISGHRSVSWYQQTPGQGLQFLFEYFSETQRNKGNFPGRFSGRQFSNSRSEMNVSTLELGDSALYLCASSLGAESDYGYTFGSGTRLTVV.

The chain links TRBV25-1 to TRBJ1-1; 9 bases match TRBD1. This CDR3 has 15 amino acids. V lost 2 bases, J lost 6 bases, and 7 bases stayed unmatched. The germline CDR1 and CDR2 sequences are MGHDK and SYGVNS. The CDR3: CASSETRTGGSEAFF. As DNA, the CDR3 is TGTGCCAGCAGTGAAACGCGTACAGGGGGCTCTGAAGCTTTCTTT. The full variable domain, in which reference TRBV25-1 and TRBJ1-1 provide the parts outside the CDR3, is EADIYQTPRYLVIGTGKKITLECSQTMGHDKMYWYQQDPGMELHLIHYSYGVNSTEKGDLSSESTVSRIRTEHFPLTLESARPSHTSQYLCASSETRTGGSEAFFGQGTRLTVV.

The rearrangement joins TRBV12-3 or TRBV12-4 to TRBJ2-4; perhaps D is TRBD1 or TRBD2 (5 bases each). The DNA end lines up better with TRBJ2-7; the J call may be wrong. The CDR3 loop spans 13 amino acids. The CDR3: CASSLGMGDEQYF. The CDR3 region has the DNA TGTGCCAGCAGCTTGGGGATGGGGGACGAGCAGTACTTC.

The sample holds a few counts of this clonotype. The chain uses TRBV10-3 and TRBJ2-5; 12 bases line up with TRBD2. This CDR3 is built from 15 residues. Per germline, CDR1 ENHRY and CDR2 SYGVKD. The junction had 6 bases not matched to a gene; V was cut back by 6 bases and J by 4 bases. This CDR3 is CAIRSSGGAIETQYF. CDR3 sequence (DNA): TGTGCCATCAGGTCTAGCGGGGGGGCTATAGAGACCCAGTACTTC.

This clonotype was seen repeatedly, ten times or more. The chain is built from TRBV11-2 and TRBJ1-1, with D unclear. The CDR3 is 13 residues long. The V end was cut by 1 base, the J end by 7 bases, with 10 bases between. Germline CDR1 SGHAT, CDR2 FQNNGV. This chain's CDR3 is CASSLGGFGEAFF. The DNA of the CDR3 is TGTGCCAGCAGCTTAGGCGGGTTCGGTGAAGCTTTCTTT.

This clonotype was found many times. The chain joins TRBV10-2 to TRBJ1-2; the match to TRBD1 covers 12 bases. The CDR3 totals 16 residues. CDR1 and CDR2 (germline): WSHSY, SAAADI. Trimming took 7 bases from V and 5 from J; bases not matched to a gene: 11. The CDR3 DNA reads TGCGCCAGCACCCCGGGACAGGGGGCTTTCGGGTATGGCTACACCTTC. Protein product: CASTPGQGAFGYGYTF.

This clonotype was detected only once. For the CDR3, the DNA is TGTGCCAGCAGCCGACTGACAGGGGGACCCTACGAGCAGTTCTTC. It encodes CASSRLTGGPYEQFF. The chain has TRBV28 and TRBJ2-1; TRBD1 matches at 9 bases. The CDR3 runs to 15 residues. Germline V gene data show CDR1 as MDHEN and CDR2 as SYDVKM. V lost 6 bases to trimming and J lost 10 bases; unmatched junction nucleotides: 13.